This is a list of T cell receptor beta chains from one sample in a study. Using immunoSEQ multiplex PCR, the repertoire was profiled, and TCRdb retains in-frame clones only, with some absent. The sample carries approximately 50,000 clones, just over 90% recorded once. The sample taken for sequencing was PBMCs. The source is a middle-aged man with rheumatoid arthritis. The CDR3 runs from the conserved cysteine through the conserved F or W.

cdr3_length,j_call,v_call,cdr3_aa
13,TRBJ2-7,TRBV6-2/TRBV6-3,CASSYSTPYEQYF
14,TRBJ2-7,TRBV6-5,CASDRGQGFYEQYF
14,TRBJ2-5,TRBV5-1,CASSTSGSLETQYF
13,TRBJ1-5,TRBV4-1,CASSSRNNQPQHF
14,TRBJ1-2,TRBV11-2,CASSLDQGSGGYTF
11,TRBJ2-1,TRBV29-1,CSVEGLYEQFF
18,TRBJ2-3,TRBV19,CASSIVGSGGPSTDTQYF
12,TRBJ2-1,TRBV20-1,CSASHRYNEQFF
15,TRBJ2-3,TRBV11-2,CASSLGRASTDTQYF
20,TRBJ2-1,TRBV5-1,CASSPDLRPGQGAKVNEQFF